This T cell receptor (beta chain) was obtained from a study (dated by TCRdb to the mid-2010s). Study-level background: The study examined whether tumor-infiltrating Tregs in breast cancer are drawn from blood Tregs or arise in situ by conversion from other CD4+ T cell subsets.

This clonotype was detected only once. Its antigen is currently not known. No much larger clone is present one base from it, and per-base qualities are unavailable. A single read constitutes weak evidence. Overall results and qualifications from the work: Validation in the larger cohort was restricted to a single TCR beta V-J rearrangement rather than whole repertoires. The greatest overlap of tumor-infiltrating Treg TCR alpha and beta sequences was with tumor naive CD4+ T cells, followed next by blood naive CD4+ T cells. Tumor memory CD4+ T cell TCR gene usage was found to cluster with blood and lymph node memory CD4+ cells and with lymph node naive CD4+ cells.

Memory CD4+ T cells were isolated as CD4+CD45RO+CD25- cells. Tregs, naive and memory CD4+ T cells from tumor, blood and ipsilateral draining lymph nodes of about five breast cancer patients underwent full-length TCR alpha and beta sequencing. Tumor tissue and lymph nodes from ipsilateral axillary dissection were perfused with PBS, minced and digested with collagenase I and hyaluronidase. Sorted cell populations were confirmed by FACS to exceed 90% purity. Including cysteine and phenylalanine, the CDR3 has 14 amino acids. The kept DNA is CDR3 alone, 42 bases in frame from the first base. V is trimmed back by 2 bases and J by 1 base, and the junction contains 0 bases that no gene match accounts for. The germline V gene encodes CDR1 SQVTM and CDR2 ANQGSEA. Full-length TCR variable regions were amplified by 5' RACE PCR with constant-region reverse primers, followed by semi-nested PCR with Nested Universal Primer A. Using the ReliaPrep RNA Cell Miniprep System, total RNA was extracted, and the SMARTer RACE 5'/3' Kit was then used to reverse transcribe the RNA into 5'RACE-ready cDNA. Full-length TCR alpha and beta libraries were barcoded with multiplex adaptors and sequenced on an Illumina MiSeq. The source study handled its data this way. For each of nine subset-tissue groups, sequencing data from the five patients were combined, and the groups were compared by unsupervised clustering of TCR gene usage. The Morisita-Horn index was used to calculate repertoire similarity, with shared sequences weighted by how much each contributed to each repertoire. TCRdb's own reprocessing of the public reads used fastp at Q25 and MiXCR and kept productive beta chains. Every distinct CDR3 protein forms one entry, paired with its most common genes and DNA. Clone size and V and J calls follow TCRdb, not the original study. Recorded for this sample are roughly 8,400 distinct CDR3 sequences; around three fifths of them occurred a single time. Jointly, the top ten make up roughly 6% of the sample.

This sequence uses TRBV29-1 and TRBJ2-5; the central 11 bases match TRBD2. The TCR sequence derives from a female donor with breast cancer. The sequencing sample was made of tumor-infiltrating memory CD4+ T cells sorted from the breast tumor. Sample cell subset or site, as interpreted from the label and publication: memory CD4+ T cells, CD4+CD45RO+CD25-. The encoded CDR3 is CSVETSGSQETQYF. The DNA sequence reads TGCAGCGTTGAAACTAGCGGGAGCCAAGAGACCCAGTACTTC.